This TCR beta chain was observed in a study of immune characterization of retroperitoneal liposarcoma. This clonotype was recorded at least ten times. Using its own MiXCR run on the PCR reads, TCRdb lists one record per CDR3 protein. Altogether around 7,000 distinct CDR3 sequences are present, approximately 31% being singletons, with the ten largest covering about 45%. V shed 5 bases, J shed 6 bases, and the junction held 5 bases outside the gene matches. Germline assignment: CDR1 MNHEY and CDR2 SMNVEV (reference sequence). The CDR3 sequence is 13 residues long. J is TRBJ2-7 and V is TRBV27, with 9 bases fitting TRBD2. The clonotype was recovered from a male donor with retroperitoneal liposarcoma. The sequenced sample consisted of blood. The CDR3 region is CASSQGLASEQYF. DNA of the CDR3: TGTGCCAGCAGTCAGGGACTAGCTAGCGAGCAGTACTTC.